The count of the clone carrying this T cell receptor beta chain is one. Repertoires were generated with immunoSEQ multiplex PCR, while TCRdb's copy carries only in-frame clones and drops some. The sample yields 210,000 or so clones, 80% to 90% seen once. The entry originates in a study of blood T cell repertoires in COVID-19. Study as a whole: The samples span acute and convalescent COVID-19 from the United States, Italy and Spain.

The CDR3 runs to 15 residues. The V gene end was trimmed by 7 bases and the J gene end by 3 bases; junction bases not matched to a gene: 10. Germline V gene data show CDR1 as MNHEY and CDR2 as SVGAGI. All enrollees were about 18 to 89 years old and from 25 or so US areas. The receptor was isolated from a woman under 40 who had been exposed to COVID-19. The V and J genes are TRBV6-5 and TRBJ2-3; 7 bases match TRBD1. The sequenced sample was PBMCs or T cells enriched from blood (not recorded which). CDR3 coding DNA: TGTGCCAGCACCTCCGGGACAGTAATTACAGATACGCAGTATTTT. Protein: CASTSGTVITDTQYF.